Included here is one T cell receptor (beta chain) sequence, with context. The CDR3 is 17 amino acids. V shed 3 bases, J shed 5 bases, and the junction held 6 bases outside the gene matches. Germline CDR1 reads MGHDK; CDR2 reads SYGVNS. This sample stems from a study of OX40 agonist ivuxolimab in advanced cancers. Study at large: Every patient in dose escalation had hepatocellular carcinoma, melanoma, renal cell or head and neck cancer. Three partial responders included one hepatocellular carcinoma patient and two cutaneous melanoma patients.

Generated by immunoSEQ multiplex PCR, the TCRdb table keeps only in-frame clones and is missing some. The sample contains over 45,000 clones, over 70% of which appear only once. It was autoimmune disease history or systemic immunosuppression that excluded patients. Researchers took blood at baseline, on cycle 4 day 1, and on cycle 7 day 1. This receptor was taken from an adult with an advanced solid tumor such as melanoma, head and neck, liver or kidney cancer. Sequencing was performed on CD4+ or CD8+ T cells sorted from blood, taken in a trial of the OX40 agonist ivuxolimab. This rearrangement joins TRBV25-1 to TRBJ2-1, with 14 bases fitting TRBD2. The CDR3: CASSDPGLAGGNNEQFF. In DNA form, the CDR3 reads TGTGCCAGCAGTGATCCCGGACTAGCGGGGGGAAACAATGAGCAGTTCTTC. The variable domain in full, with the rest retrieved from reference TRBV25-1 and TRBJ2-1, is EADIYQTPRYLVIGTGKKITLECSQTMGHDKMYWYQQDPGMELHLIHYSYGVNSTEKGDLSSESTVSRIRTEHFPLTLESARPSHTSQYLCASSDPGLAGGNNEQFFGPGTRLTVL.